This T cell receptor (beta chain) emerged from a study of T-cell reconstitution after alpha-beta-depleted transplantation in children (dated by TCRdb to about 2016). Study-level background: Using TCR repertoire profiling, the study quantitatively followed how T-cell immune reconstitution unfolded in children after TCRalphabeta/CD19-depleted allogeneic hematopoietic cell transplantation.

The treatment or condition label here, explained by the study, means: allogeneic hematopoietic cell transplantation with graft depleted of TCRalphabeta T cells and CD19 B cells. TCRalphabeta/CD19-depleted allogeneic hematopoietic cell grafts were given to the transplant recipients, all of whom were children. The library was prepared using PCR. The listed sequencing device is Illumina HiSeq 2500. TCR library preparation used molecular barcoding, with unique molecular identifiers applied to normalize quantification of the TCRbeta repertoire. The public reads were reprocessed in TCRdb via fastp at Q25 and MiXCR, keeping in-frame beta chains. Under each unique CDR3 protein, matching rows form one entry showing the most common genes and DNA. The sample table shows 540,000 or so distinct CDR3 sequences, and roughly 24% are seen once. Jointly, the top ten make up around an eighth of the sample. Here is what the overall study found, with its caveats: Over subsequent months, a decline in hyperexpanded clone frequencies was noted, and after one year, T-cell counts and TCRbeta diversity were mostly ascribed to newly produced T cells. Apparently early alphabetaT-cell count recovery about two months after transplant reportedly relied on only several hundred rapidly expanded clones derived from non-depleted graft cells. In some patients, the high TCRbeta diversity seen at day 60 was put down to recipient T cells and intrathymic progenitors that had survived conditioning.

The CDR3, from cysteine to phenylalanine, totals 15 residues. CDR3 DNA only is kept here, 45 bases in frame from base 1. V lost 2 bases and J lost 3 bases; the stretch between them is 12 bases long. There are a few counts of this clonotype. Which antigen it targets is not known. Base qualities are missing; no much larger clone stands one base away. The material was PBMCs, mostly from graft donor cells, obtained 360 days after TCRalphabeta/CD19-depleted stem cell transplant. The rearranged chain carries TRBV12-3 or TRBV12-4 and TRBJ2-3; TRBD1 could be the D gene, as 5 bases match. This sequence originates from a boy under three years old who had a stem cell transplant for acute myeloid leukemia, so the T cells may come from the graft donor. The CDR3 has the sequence CASSLIETGTDTQYF. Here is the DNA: TGTGCCAGCAGTTTAATCGAAACAGGAACAGATACGCAGTATTTT.